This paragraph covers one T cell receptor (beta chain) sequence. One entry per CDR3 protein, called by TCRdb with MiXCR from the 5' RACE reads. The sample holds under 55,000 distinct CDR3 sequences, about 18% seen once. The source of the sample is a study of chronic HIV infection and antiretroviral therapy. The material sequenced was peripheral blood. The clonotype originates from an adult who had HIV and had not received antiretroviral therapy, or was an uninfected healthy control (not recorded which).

CDR3 sequence reads: CSVAGLWNTGELFF. As DNA, the CDR3 is TGCAGCGTTGCGGGACTCTGGAACACCGGGGAGCTGTTTTTT. The chain recombines TRBV29-1 with TRBJ2-2, with a tentative D call TRBD2 (6 bases). The CDR3 sequence is 14 residues long. Germline V gene lookup returns CDR1 SQVTM and CDR2 ANQGSEA. With 4 bases removed from V and 1 base from J, the gap between germline ends came to 10 bases.